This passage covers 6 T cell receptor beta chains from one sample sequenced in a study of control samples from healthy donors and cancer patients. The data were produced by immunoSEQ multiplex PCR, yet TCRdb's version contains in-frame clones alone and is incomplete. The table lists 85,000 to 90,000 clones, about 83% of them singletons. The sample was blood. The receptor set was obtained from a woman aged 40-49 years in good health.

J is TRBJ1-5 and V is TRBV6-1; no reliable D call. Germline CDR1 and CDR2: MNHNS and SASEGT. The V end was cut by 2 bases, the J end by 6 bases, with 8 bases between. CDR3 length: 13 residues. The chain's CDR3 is CASSERDSQPQHF. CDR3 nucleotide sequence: TGTGCCAGCAGTGAAAGGGATAGTCAGCCCCAGCATTTT.

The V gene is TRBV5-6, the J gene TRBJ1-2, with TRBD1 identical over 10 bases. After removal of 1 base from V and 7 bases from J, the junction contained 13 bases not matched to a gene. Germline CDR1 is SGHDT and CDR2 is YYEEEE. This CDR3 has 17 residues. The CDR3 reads CASSLYGTGEKVTGYTF. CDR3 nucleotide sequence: TGTGCCAGCAGCTTGTACGGGACAGGGGAGAAAGTGACTGGCTACACCTTC.

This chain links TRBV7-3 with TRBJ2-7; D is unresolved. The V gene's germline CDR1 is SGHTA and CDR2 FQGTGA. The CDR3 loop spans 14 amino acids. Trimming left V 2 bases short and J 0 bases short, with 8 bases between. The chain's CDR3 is CASSLSAASYEQYF. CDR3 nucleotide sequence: TGTGCCAGCAGCTTATCCGCAGCCTCCTACGAGCAGTACTTC.

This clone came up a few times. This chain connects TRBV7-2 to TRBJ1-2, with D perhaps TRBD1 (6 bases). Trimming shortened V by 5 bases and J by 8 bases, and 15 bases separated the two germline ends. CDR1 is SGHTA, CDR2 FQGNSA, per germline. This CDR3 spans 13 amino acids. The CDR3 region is CASSNYRDDGYTF. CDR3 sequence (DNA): TGTGCCAGCAGCAACTACAGGGACGACGGCTACACCTTC.

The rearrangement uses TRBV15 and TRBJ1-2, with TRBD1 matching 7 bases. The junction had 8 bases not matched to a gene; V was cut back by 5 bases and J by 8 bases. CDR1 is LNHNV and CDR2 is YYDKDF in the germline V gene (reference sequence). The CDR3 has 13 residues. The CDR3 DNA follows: TGTGCCACCAGCCCACAGGGGCTGGGCGGCTACACCTTC. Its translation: CATSPQGLGGYTF.

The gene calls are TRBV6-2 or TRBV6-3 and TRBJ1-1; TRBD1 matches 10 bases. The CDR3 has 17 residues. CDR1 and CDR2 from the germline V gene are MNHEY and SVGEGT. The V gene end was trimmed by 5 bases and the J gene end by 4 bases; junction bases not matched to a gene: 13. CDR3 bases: TGTGCCAGCAGTCTTGCCCTGGGGACAGGGGAACTCACTGAAGCTTTCTTT. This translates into CASSLALGTGELTEAFF.